A single sample is the source of the 22 T cell receptor beta chains below, sequenced in a study of blood T cell repertoires in COVID-19. Here immunoSEQ multiplex PCR was the method, and the copy in TCRdb shows in-frame clones only, minus some. Of over 100,000 clones listed, roughly 80% are singletons. Input material: peripheral blood. The source of these receptors is a human donor in a cohort sampled during active or convalescent COVID-19.

V usage is TRBV19 and J usage is TRBJ2-6; 9 positions match TRBD1. Germline CDR1 LNHDA, CDR2 SQIVND (reference sequence). With 6 bases clipped from V and 3 bases from J, the junction kept 3 bases outside the gene matches. The CDR3 runs 15 residues. The CDR3 reads CASRTGGSGANVLTF. The CDR3 DNA reads TGTGCCAGTAGGACAGGGGGAAGTGGGGCCAACGTCCTGACTTTC. The full variable domain, completed using reference TRBV19 and TRBJ2-6, is DGGITQSPKYLFRKEGQNVTLSCEQNLNHDAMYWYRQDPGQGLRLIYYSQIVNDFQKGDIAEGYSVSREKKESFPLTVTSAQKNPTAFYLCASRTGGSGANVLTFGAGSRLTVL.

V is TRBV11-2 and J is TRBJ2-7; 7 nucleotides match TRBD1. Germline CDR1 SGHAT, CDR2 FQNNGV. V lost 3 bases, J lost 3 bases, and 2 bases stayed unmatched. The CDR3 is 13 amino acids. This CDR3 is CASSFGTDYEQYF. DNA of the CDR3: TGTGCCAGCAGCTTCGGGACAGACTACGAGCAGTACTTC.

The chain recombines TRBV27 with TRBJ2-7; 8 bases map to TRBD1. This CDR3 comprises 14 residues. Germline CDR1 MNHEY, CDR2 SMNVEV (reference sequence). After removal of 3 bases from V and 4 bases from J, the junction contained 5 bases not matched to a gene. CDR3 in DNA: TGTGCCAGCAGTTTTGGACAGGGTCAGTACGAGCAGTACTTC. Protein: CASSFGQGQYEQYF.

The chain has TRBV28 and TRBJ2-7; no clear D gene. Germline V gene lookup returns CDR1 MDHEN and CDR2 SYDVKM. V was clipped by 3 bases and J by 3 bases, with 3 bases between them. The CDR3 contains 11 residues. DNA for the CDR3: TGTGCCAGCAGTTTCCGCTACGAGCAGTACTTC. Translated: CASSFRYEQYF.

The chain employs TRBV19 and TRBJ1-6, with a weak D call TRBD1 (5 bases). CDR1 is LNHDA, CDR2 SQIVND, per germline (reference sequence). With 3 bases removed from V and 10 bases from J, the gap between germline ends came to 13 bases. The CDR3 covers 14 residues. CDR3 bases: TGTGCCAGTAGTATCATCGGGCAGGGCTCACCCCTCCACTTT. It translates to CASSIIGQGSPLHF.

Comments on this clone: One end of the junction is discordant with germline, which a read error may explain. The V gene is TRBV28, the J gene TRBJ2-7; tentatively, D is TRBD1 (5 bases). The germline V gene encodes CDR1 MDHEN and CDR2 SYDVKM. The CDR3 consists of 14 residues. The CDR3 DNA reads as TGTGCCAGCAGGTTATGGCAGGGAACCTACGAGCAGTACTTC. Translation: CASRLWQGTYEQYF.

The chain employs TRBV4-3 and TRBJ1-6; 8 bases align to TRBD1. From germline, CDR1 is LGHNA and CDR2 YSLEER. CDR3 length equals 17 residues. J was trimmed by 4 bases and V by 0 bases; bases with no gene match: 5. CDR3 amino acids: CASSQEWRQGYNSPLHF. The CDR3 region has the DNA TGCGCCAGCAGCCAAGAATGGAGACAGGGGTATAATTCACCCCTCCACTTT.

This clone was picked up a small number of times. The V call is TRBV5-1, the J call TRBJ2-1; D is perhaps TRBD1 (6 bases). This CDR3 spans 18 amino acids. In germline, CDR1 is SGHRS, CDR2 YFSETQ. Deletions cut 0 bases from V and 8 bases from J, with 24 bases between. The CDR3 bases are TGCGCCAGCAGCTTGGTGGTGGGGGCGGGCGTTAGGCAGGATGAGCAGTTCTTC. Its protein is CASSLVVGAGVRQDEQFF.

This clone has only a few counts. The rearrangement uses TRBV5-1 and TRBJ1-2; 8 positions match TRBD1. This CDR3 is built from 15 residues. CDR1 and CDR2 from the germline V gene are SGHRS and YFSETQ. V was clipped by 5 bases and J by 8 bases; unmatched bases: 14. CDR3 sequence: CASRRTFQGADGYTF. The CDR3 nucleotides read TGCGCCAGCAGGCGAACCTTTCAGGGGGCGGACGGCTACACCTTC.

The CDR3 DNA is TGTGCCTGGAGTGTACAACAGACATTTGGGAATTCACCCCTCCACTTT. This translates into CAWSVQQTFGNSPLHF. The chain combines TRBV30 with TRBJ1-6; D is uncertain. V was clipped by 0 bases and J by 7 bases, with 16 bases between them. The CDR3 has 16 amino acids. Germline V lookup: CDR1 GTSNPN, CDR2 SVGIG (reference sequence).

This clone has just a few counts. The CDR3 bases are TGTGCCAGCAGCCCGAAGAATAGCGGGAGCACAGATACGCAGTATTTT. This sequence encodes CASSPKNSGSTDTQYF. The chain employs TRBV11-2 and TRBJ2-3; TRBD2 agrees at 7 bases. V trimming: 5 bases; J trimming: 0 bases; junction bases outside the gene matches: 8. The V gene's germline CDR1 is SGHAT and CDR2 FQNNGV. This CDR3 region has 16 residues.

This clone was seen a handful of times. J is TRBJ1-2 and V is TRBV18, with TRBD1 matching 7 bases. The CDR3 totals 14 residues. V shed 3 bases, J shed 6 bases, and the junction held 7 bases outside the gene matches. Germline V CDR1 and CDR2: KGHSH, LQKENI. CDR3 coding DNA: TGTGCCAGCTCACCCACGACAGGGTCAGATGGCTACACCTTC. Encoded protein: CASSPTTGSDGYTF.

The chain couples TRBV9 to TRBJ2-1; 7 nucleotides line up with TRBD2. Germline CDR1 reads SGDLS; CDR2 reads YYNGEE. The junction had 8 bases not matched to a gene; V was cut back by 6 bases and J by 2 bases. This CDR3 is 15 amino acids long. This chain's CDR3 is CASTLTGTTYNEQFF. Here the CDR3 DNA reads TGTGCCAGCACCCTTACCGGGACTACCTACAATGAGCAGTTCTTC. The full variable domain, with the rest looked up from reference TRBV9 and TRBJ2-1, is DSGVTQTPKHLITATGQRVTLRCSPRSGDLSVYWYQQSLDQGLQFLIQYYNGEERAKGNILERFSAQQFPDLHSELNLSSLELGDSALYFCASTLTGTTYNEQFFGPGTRLTVL.

The chain links TRBV30 to TRBJ1-2; D call uncertain. Trimming left V 0 bases short and J 6 bases short, with 14 bases between. Germline values: CDR1 GTSNPN, CDR2 SVGIG (reference sequence). The CDR3 runs to 14 residues. The CDR3 DNA reads TGTGCCTGGAGTGTACCCCTGAGAAATAATGGCTACACCTTC. This translates into CAWSVPLRNNGYTF.

This rearrangement joins TRBV10-3 to TRBJ2-3, with a tentative D call TRBD1 (5 bases). The ends were cut back, 6 bases at V and 1 base at J, with 5 bases in the middle. From germline, CDR1 is ENHRY and CDR2 SYGVKD. This CDR3 is built from 12 residues. CDR3 nucleotide sequence: TGTGCCATCAGAGGGGGCACAGATACGCAGTATTTT. Translated: CAIRGGTDTQYF.

The chain uses TRBV10-3 and TRBJ1-2; tentatively, D is TRBD1 (5 bases). This CDR3 has 11 amino acids. V was pared by 10 bases and J by 8 bases, with 14 bases between. Germline CDR1 is ENHRY and CDR2 is SYGVKD. The CDR3 bases are TGTGCCACTAAGGGACGGGAGGGCTACACCTTC. Protein: CATKGREGYTF.

In nucleotides, the CDR3 is TGTGCCAGCAGTGGCGGAACCTACGAGCAGTACTTC. This translates into CASSGGTYEQYF. The chain employs TRBV11-1 and TRBJ2-7; D remains unclear. The length of the CDR3 is 12 residues. The germline V gene has CDR1 SGHAT and CDR2 FQDESV (reference sequence). V was shortened by 6 bases and J by 2 bases, with 8 bases between the two germline ends.

This chain uses TRBV15 with TRBJ1-1, with 8 positions matching TRBD1. The CDR3 extends over 13 amino acids. Germline V lookup: CDR1 LNHNV, CDR2 YYDKDF (reference sequence). J was trimmed by 1 base and V by 5 bases; bases with no gene match: 0. In DNA, the CDR3 is TGTGCCACCAGCGGACAGGGGAACACTGAAGCTTTCTTT. This gives the protein CATSGQGNTEAFF.

This clone was seen a few times. The chain carries TRBV3-1 (or the pseudogene TRBV3-2) and TRBJ2-7; D is possibly TRBD1 (7 bases). Trimming stripped 3 bases from V and 5 bases from J, with 17 bases between. The CDR3 extends over 15 amino acids. Germline V gene data show CDR1 as LGHDT and CDR2 as YNNKEL (reference sequence). CDR3 residues: CASSQSGQGGNEQYF. The CDR3 DNA reads TGTGCCAGCAGCCAGTCGGGCCAGGGGGGCAACGAGCAGTACTTC.

V is TRBV4-3 and J is TRBJ2-3; TRBD2 matches at 10 bases. CDR3 length: 16 amino acids. With V trimmed by 2 bases and J by 4 bases, 6 bases remained unmatched. Per the germline V gene, CDR1 is LGHNA and CDR2 is YSLEER. As DNA, the CDR3 is TGCGCCAGCAGCCAATTCCTAGCGGGAGAACCAGATACGCAGTATTTT. It encodes CASSQFLAGEPDTQYF.

The V gene is TRBV6-2 or TRBV6-3, the J gene TRBJ2-7; weak D call: TRBD2 (5 bases). The germline CDR1 and CDR2 sequences are MNHEY and SVGEGT. V lost 4 bases and J lost 0, with 10 bases in between. The CDR3 spans 14 residues. The CDR3 sequence is CASSLRGNSYEQYF. CDR3 DNA: TGTGCCAGCAGTTTGAGAGGGAACTCCTACGAGCAGTACTTC.

The DNA for the CDR3 is TGTGCCAGCAGCTTCCCACTAAGTGGACAGGGGAACACTGAAGCTTTCTTT. The encoded protein is CASSFPLSGQGNTEAFF. The chain couples TRBV7-6 to TRBJ1-1, with TRBD1 matching over 8 bases. This CDR3 spans 17 amino acids. The junction had 10 bases not matched to a gene; V was cut back by 3 bases and J by 1 base. Germline V lookup: CDR1 SGHVS, CDR2 FNYEAQ.